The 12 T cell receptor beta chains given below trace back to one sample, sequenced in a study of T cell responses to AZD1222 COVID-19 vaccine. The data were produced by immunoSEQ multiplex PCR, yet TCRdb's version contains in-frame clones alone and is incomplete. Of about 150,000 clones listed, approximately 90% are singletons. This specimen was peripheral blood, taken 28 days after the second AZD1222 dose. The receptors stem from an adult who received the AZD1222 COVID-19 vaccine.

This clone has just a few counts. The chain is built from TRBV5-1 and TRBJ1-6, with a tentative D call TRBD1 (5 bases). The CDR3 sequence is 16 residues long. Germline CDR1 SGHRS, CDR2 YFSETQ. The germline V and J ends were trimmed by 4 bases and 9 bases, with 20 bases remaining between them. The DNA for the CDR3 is TGCGCCAGCAGCCGGCGGGGACCTTATGATGGTTCACCCCTCCACTTT. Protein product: CASSRRGPYDGSPLHF.

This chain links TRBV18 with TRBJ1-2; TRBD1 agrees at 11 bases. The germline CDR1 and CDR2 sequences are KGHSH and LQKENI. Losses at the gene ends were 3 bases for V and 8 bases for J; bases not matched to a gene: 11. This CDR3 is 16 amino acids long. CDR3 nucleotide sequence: TGTGCCAGCTCACCGGCCGGGACAGGGGGATTACACGGCTACACCTTC. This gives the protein CASSPAGTGGLHGYTF.

The DNA for the CDR3 is TGTGCCAGTAGTATACCGGGGGGGACTAGAGAAAAACTGTTTTTT. Translated: CASSIPGGTREKLFF. The V call is TRBV19, the J call TRBJ1-4; D possibly corresponds to TRBD1 (5 bases). CDR1 and CDR2 (germline): LNHDA, SQIVND (reference sequence). CDR3 size: 15 residues. V was clipped by 2 bases and J by 8 bases, with 15 bases between them.

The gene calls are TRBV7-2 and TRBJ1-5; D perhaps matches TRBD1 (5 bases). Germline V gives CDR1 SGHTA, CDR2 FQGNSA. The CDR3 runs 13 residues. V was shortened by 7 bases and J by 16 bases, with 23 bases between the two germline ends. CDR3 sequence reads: CASTTTGTGAIHF. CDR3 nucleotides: TGTGCCAGCACCACAACCGGGACTGGAGCTATACATTTT.

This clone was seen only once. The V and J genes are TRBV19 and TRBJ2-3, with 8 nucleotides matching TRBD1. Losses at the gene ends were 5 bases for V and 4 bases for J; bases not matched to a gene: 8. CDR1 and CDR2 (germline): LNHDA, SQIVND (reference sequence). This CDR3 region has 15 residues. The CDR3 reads CASSSLGQGSDTQYF. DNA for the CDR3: TGTGCCAGTAGTTCCCTTGGACAGGGTTCAGATACGCAGTATTTT.

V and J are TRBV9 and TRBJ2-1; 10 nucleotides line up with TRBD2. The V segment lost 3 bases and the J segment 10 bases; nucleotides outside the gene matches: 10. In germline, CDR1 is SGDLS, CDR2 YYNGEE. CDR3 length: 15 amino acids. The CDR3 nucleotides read TGTGCCAGCAGCGAGGTAAGGGCTAGCGGGGGAGAGCAGTTCTTC. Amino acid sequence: CASSEVRASGGEQFF.

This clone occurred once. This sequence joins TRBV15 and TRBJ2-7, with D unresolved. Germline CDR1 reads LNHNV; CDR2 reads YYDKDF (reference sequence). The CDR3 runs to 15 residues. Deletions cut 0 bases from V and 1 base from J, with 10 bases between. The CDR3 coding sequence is TGTGCCACCAGCAGAGAGATCAGCGAATCCTACGAGCAGTACTTC. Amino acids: CATSREISESYEQYF.

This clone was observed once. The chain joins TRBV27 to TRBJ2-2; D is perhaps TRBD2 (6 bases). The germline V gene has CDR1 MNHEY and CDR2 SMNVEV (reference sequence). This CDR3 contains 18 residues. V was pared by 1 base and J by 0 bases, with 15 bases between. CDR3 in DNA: TGTGCCAGCAGTTTATTGGTATTGGGGGGAACGAACACCGGGGAGCTGTTTTTT. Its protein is CASSLLVLGGTNTGELFF.

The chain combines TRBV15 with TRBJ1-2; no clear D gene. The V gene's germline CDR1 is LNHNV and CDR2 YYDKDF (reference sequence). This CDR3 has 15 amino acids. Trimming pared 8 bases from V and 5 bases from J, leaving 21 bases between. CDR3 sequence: CATRGDSANPYGYTF. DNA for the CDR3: TGTGCCACCCGCGGGGATTCAGCAAACCCTTATGGCTACACCTTC.

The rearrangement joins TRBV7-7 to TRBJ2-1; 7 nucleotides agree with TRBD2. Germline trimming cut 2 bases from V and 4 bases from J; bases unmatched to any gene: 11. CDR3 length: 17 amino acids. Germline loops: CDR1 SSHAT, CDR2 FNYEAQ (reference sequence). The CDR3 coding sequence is TGTGCCAGCAGCTTAACTAGCGCTGTTGGGAAATACAATGAGCAGTTCTTC. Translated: CASSLTSAVGKYNEQFF.

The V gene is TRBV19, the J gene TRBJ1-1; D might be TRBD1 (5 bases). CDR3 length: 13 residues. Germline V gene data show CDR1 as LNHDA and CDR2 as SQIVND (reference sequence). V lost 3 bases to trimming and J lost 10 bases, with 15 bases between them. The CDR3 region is CASSIPGLHSAFF. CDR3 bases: TGTGCCAGTAGTATCCCGGGACTTCATTCAGCTTTCTTT. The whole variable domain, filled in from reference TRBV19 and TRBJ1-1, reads DGGITQSPKYLFRKEGQNVTLSCEQNLNHDAMYWYRQDPGQGLRLIYYSQIVNDFQKGDIAEGYSVSREKKESFPLTVTSAQKNPTAFYLCASSIPGLHSAFFGQGTRLTVV.

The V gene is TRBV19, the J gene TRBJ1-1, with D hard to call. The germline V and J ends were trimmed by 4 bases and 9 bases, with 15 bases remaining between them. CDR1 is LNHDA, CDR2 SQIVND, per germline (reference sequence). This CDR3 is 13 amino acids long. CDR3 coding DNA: TGTGCCAGTAGTACCCCCCGTGGAAAGCAAGCTTTCTTT. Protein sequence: CASSTPRGKQAFF.